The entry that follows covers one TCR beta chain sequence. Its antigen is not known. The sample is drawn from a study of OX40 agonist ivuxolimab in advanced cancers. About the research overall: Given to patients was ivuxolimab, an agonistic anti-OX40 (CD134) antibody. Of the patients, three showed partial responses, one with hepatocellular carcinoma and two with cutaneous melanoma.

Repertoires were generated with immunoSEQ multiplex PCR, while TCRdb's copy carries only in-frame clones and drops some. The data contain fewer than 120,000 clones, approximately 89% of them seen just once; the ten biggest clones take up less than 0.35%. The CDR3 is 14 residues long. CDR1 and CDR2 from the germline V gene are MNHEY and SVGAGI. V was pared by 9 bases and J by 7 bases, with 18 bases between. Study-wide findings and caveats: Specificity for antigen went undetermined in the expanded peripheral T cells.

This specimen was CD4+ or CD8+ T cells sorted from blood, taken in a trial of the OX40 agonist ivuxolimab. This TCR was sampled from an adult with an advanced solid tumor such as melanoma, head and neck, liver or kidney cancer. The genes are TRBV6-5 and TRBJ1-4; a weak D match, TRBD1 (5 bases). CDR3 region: CASGFRVDGEKLFF. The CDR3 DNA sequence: TGTGCCAGTGGGTTCAGGGTTGATGGTGAAAAACTGTTTTTT.